The present TCR beta chain was sequenced within a study of vaccination effects on CD4 cells after COVID-19. Assay: immunoSEQ multiplex PCR; the TCRdb copy retains only in-frame clones and omits some. This sample has about 73,000 clones, with 65% to 75% found just once. The CDR3 has 13 amino acids. Germline CDR1 and CDR2: MNHEY and SVGAGI. Losses at the gene ends were 6 bases for V and 1 base for J; bases not matched to a gene: 0. In the case of this clone: The antigen is undetermined.

With the ViraFEST assay, the study expanded antigen-specific CD4+ T cells using viral peptide pools, then sequenced them. It was after nine to eleven days of culture that CD4+ T cells were isolated. None of the vaccinated had previously contracted SARS-CoV-2, and their nucleocapsid antibodies tested negative. Material: CD4+ T cells from PBMCs cultured with HCoV-NL63 spike peptides, obtained before COVID-19 vaccination. This chain links TRBV6-5 with TRBJ1-5, with TRBD1 matching over 7 bases. The origin of this receptor is a human donor who received a COVID-19 vaccine. The CDR3 protein is CASRTGSNQPQHF. DNA for the CDR3: TGTGCCAGCAGGACAGGGAGCAATCAGCCCCAGCATTTT.